This T cell receptor beta chain was captured by sequencing in a study of shared clonotypes between healthy human individuals. About the research overall: Three plates each covered CD4 naive and memory; CD8 naive two, CD8 memory one.

Comment on this clone: Antigen: not known.

Every immunoSEQ plate was one replicate of a subset's evenly spread DNA. Sequenced by immunoSEQ multiplex PCR; TCRdb stores in-frame clones only, minus some. The top ten hold 34% of the sample, which has more than 550,000 clones, 90% seen once. Unmatched junction bases numbered 8, after V lost 0 bases and J lost 1 base. CDR3 length: 19 amino acids. Germline CDR1 is SGHKS and CDR2 is YYEKEE (reference sequence). The study, taken as a whole, reports: Sharing across four donors was highest in naive CD4 (roughly 5%) and lowest in memory CD8 (around 0.4%).

The receptor was isolated from a man between 18 and 29 years old in good health. Some clones in this sample may be carry-over from other donors' samples. Sequenced material: memory CD8+ T cells from PBMCs. The subset was: CD45RO+ cells pooled with CCR7-negative TemRA cells. The genes are TRBV5-5 and TRBJ2-6; TRBD1 aligns across 9 bases. Here the CDR3 DNA reads TGTGCCAGCAGCTTGGGTCGGGACAGGGAGGAATCTGGGGCCAACGTCCTGACTTTC. Translating it yields CASSLGRDREESGANVLTF. Supplemented by reference TRBV5-5 and TRBJ2-6, the full variable domain reads DAGVTQSPTHLIKTRGQQVTLRCSPISGHKSVSWYQQVLGQGPQFIFQYYEKEERGRGNFPDRFSARQFPNYSSELNVNALLLGDSALYLCASSLGRDREESGANVLTFGAGSRLTVL.